The clone carrying this TCR delta chain has just a few counts. Its antigen is as yet unknown. One base separates it from a far larger clone, so it is likely a read error. The same CDR3 arises from other DNA sequences in this sample as well. These data are taken from a study of γδ T cells in repeated Plasmodium falciparum infection. Study in general: Donors had four controlled P. falciparum NF54 infections over 644 days.

Overall study results and limits: In Vdelta2-negative, largely Vdelta1+, gammadelta repertoires, repeated controlled infections appeared to drive clonal selection waves.

Flow sorting of PBMC yielded separate Vgamma9/Vdelta2+ and Vdelta2-negative gammadelta T cell populations for bulk repertoire analysis. Germline V lookup: CDR1 GEAIGNYY, CDR2 EKD. This CDR3 has 18 amino acids. TCRdb processed the multiplex PCR reads again with the CATT caller. The table includes approximately 93,000 delta-chain clones, 0.75% to 1% detected once. The chain carries TRDV2 and TRDJ3; 7 nucleotides line up with TRDD3. The J gene is not listed in TCRdb, so it was assigned here from a DNA match to germline. The TCR originated in a pool of human donors (malaria-infected and uninfected, not separated). Material: gamma-delta T cells from blood. The chain's CDR3 is CACDTGDAHSWDTRQMFF. DNA for the CDR3: TGTGCCTGCGACACGGGGGATGCCCACTCCTGGGACACCCGACAGATGTTTTTC.